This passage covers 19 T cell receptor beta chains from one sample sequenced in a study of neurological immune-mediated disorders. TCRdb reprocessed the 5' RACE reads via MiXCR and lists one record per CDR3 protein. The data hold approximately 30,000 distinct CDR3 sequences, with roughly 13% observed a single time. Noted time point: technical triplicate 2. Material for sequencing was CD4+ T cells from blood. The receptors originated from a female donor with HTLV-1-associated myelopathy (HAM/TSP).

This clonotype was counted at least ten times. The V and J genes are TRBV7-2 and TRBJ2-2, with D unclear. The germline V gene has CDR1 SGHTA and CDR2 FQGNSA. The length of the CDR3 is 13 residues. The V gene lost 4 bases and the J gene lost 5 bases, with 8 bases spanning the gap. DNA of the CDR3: TGTGCCAGCAGCTCCCAGCGTACCGGGGAGCTGTTTTTT. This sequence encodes CASSSQRTGELFF.

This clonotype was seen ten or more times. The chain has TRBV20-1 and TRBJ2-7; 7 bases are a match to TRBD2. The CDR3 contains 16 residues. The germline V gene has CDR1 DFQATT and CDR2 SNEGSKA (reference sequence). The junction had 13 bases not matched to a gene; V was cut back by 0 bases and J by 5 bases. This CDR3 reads CSARDSLGLEPHEQYF. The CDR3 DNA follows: TGCAGTGCTAGAGATTCGTTAGGACTAGAGCCCCACGAGCAGTACTTC.

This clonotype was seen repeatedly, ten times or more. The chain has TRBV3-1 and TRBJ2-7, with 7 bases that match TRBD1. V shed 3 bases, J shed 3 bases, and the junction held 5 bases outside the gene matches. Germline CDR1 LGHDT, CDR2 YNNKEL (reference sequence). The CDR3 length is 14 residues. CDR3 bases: TGTGCCAGCAGCCACCAGACAGGGAACTACGAGCAGTACTTC. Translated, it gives CASSHQTGNYEQYF.

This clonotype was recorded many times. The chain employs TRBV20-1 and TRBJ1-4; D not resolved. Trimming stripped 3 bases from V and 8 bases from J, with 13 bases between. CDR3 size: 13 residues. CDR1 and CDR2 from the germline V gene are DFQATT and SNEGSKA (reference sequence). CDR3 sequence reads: CSARGRSIEKLFF. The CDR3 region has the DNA TGCAGTGCTAGGGGCAGGTCTATCGAAAAACTGTTTTTT.

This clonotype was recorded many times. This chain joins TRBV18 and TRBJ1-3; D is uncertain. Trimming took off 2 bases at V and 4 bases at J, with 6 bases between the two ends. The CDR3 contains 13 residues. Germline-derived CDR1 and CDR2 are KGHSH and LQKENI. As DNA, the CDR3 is TGTGCCAGCTCACCATGGTTCGGAAACACCATATATTTT. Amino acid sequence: CASSPWFGNTIYF.

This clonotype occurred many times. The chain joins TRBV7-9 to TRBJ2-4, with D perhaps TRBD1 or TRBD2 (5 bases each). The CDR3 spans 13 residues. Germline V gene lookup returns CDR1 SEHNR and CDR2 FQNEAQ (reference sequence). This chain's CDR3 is CAEGELAKNIQYF. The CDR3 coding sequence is TGTGCTGAAGGGGAGTTAGCCAAAAACATTCAGTACTTC.

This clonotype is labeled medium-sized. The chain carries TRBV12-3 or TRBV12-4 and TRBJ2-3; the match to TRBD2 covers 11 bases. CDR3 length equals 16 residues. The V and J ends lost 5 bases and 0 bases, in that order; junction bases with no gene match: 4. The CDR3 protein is CASSLTSGASTDTQYF. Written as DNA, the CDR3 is TGTGCCAGCAGTCTGACTAGCGGGGCTAGCACAGATACGCAGTATTTT.

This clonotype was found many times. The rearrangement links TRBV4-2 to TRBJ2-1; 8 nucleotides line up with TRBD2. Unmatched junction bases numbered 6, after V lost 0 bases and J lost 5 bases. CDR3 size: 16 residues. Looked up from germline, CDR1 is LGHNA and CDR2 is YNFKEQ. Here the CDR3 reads CASSQDYGRAHNEQFF. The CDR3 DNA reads TGTGCCAGCAGCCAAGATTACGGGAGGGCCCACAATGAGCAGTTCTTC.

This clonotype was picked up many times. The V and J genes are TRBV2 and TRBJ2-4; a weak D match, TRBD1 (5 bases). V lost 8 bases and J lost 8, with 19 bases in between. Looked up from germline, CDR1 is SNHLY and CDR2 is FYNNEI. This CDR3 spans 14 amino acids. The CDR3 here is CASGILGHGDIQYF. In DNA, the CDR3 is TGTGCCAGCGGGATATTGGGGCATGGGGACATTCAGTACTTC.

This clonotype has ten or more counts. The CDR3 spells CSATWGEDTQYF. The CDR3 nucleotides are TGCAGTGCGACATGGGGCGAAGATACGCAGTATTTT. J is TRBJ2-3 and V is TRBV20-1, with D perhaps TRBD1 (5 bases). This CDR3 is built from 12 residues. V lost 6 bases and J 5 bases, leaving 12 bases between the germline ends. The germline CDR1 and CDR2 sequences are DFQATT and SNEGSKA (reference sequence).

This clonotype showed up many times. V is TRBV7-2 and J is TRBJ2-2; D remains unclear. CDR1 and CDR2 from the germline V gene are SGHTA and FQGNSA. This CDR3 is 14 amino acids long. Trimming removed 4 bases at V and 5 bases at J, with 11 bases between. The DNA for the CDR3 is TGTGCCAGCAGCTCTCTGCTTAGTACCGGGGAGCTGTTTTTT. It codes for CASSSLLSTGELFF. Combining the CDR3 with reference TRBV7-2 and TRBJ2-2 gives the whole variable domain GAGVSQSPSNKVTEKGKDVELRCDPISGHTALYWYRQSLGQGLEFLIYFQGNSAPDKSGLPSDRFSAERTGGSVSTLTIQRTQQEDSAVYLCASSSLLSTGELFFGEGSRLTVL.

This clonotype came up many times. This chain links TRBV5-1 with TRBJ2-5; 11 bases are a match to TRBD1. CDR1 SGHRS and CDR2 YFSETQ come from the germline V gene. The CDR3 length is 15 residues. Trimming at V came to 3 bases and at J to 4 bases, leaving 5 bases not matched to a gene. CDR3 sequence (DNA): TGCGCCAGCAGCTATTTGGGACAGGGGGGAGAGACCCAGTACTTC. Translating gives CASSYLGQGGETQYF.

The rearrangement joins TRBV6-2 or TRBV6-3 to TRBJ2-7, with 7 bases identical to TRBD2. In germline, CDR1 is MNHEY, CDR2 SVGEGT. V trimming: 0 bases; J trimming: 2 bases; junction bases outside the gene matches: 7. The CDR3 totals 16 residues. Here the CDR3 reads CASSYSRLAVAYEQYF. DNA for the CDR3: TGTGCCAGCAGTTACTCGAGGCTAGCGGTAGCCTACGAGCAGTACTTC.

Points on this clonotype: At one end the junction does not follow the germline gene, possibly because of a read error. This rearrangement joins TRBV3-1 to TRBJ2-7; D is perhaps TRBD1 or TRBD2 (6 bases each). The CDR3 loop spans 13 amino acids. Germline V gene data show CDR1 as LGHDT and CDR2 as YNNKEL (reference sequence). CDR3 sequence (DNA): TGTGCCAGCATGACCGGGGGCTCATACGAGAAGTACTTC. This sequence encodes CASMTGGSYEKYF.

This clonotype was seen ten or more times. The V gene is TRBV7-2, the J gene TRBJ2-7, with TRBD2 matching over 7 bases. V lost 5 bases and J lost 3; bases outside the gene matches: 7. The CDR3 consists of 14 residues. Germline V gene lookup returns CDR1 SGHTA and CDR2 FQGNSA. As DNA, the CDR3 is TGTGCCAGCAGCCGGGGCGGGGGAGTCTACGAGCAGTACTTC. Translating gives CASSRGGGVYEQYF. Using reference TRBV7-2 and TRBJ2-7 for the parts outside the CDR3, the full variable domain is GAGVSQSPSNKVTEKGKDVELRCDPISGHTALYWYRQSLGQGLEFLIYFQGNSAPDKSGLPSDRFSAERTGGSVSTLTIQRTQQEDSAVYLCASSRGGGVYEQYFGPGTRLTVT.

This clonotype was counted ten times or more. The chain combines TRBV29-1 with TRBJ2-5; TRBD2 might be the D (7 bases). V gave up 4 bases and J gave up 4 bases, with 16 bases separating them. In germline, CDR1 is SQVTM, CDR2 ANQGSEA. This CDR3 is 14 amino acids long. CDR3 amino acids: CSVVGSGGGETQYF. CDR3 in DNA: TGCAGCGTTGTTGGATCGGGGGGCGGAGAGACCCAGTACTTC.

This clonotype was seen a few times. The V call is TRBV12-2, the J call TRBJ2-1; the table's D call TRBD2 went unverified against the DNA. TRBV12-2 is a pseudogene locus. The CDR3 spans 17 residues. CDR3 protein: CASRLGVAGECYNEQFF. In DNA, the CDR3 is TGTGCAAGTCGCTTAGGAGTAGCGGGGGAATGCTACAATGAGCAGTTCTTC.

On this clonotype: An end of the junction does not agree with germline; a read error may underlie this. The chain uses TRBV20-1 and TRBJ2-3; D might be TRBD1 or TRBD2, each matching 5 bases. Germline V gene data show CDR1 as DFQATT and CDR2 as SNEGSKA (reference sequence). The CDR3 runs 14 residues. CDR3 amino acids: CSASPRGLTDAQYF. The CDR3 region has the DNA TGCAGTGCCTCTCCGAGGGGTTTAACAGATGCGCAGTATTTT.

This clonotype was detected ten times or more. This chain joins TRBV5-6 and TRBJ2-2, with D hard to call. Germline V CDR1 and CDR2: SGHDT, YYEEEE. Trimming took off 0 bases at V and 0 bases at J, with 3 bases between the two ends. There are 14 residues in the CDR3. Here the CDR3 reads CASSLAANTGELFF. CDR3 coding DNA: TGTGCCAGCAGCTTGGCAGCGAACACCGGGGAGCTGTTTTTT.